The next 15 T cell receptor beta chains were all read from a single sample in a study of neurological immune-mediated disorders. TCRdb fed the 5' RACE reads into MiXCR, producing one record per CDR3 protein. The sample lists about 58,000 distinct CDR3 sequences; about 3.5% were seen once. Sequenced sample: PBMCs. All receptors derive from a man aged 30-40 years with multiple sclerosis.

This clonotype was counted ten times or more. This chain joins TRBV5-6 and TRBJ2-1, with a tentative D call TRBD1 (6 bases). The V and J ends lost 4 bases and 4 bases respectively, with 9 bases between them. The CDR3 consists of 13 residues. Germline values: CDR1 SGHDT, CDR2 YYEEEE. The CDR3 reads CASSPGQYNEQFF. CDR3 coding DNA: TGTGCCAGCAGCCCAGGACAGTACAATGAGCAGTTCTTC.

This clonotype occurred many times. The chain uses TRBV5-1 and TRBJ2-3; 8 bases are a match to TRBD1. Germline-derived CDR1 and CDR2 are SGHRS and YFSETQ. The CDR3 loop spans 15 amino acids. V lost 1 base and J lost 2; bases outside the gene matches: 3. The CDR3 DNA reads TGCGCCAGCAGCTTGACGACAGGGGTCACAGATACGCAGTATTTT. Translated: CASSLTTGVTDTQYF.

There are many counts of this clonotype. The chain has TRBV20-1 and TRBJ1-1, with D unclear. The germline gives CDR1 DFQATT, CDR2 SNEGSKA (reference sequence). The CDR3 runs to 12 residues. Deletions cut 0 bases from V and 1 base from J, with 3 bases between. The DNA for the CDR3 is TGCAGTGCTAGAGACGGGAACACTGAAGCTTTCTTT. This codes for CSARDGNTEAFF.

This clonotype was found many times. This sequence joins TRBV27 and TRBJ1-5; D is ambiguous. V was cut by 2 bases and J by 10 bases, with 9 bases left in between. This CDR3 is 12 amino acids long. The germline CDR1 and CDR2 sequences are MNHEY and SMNVEV (reference sequence). CDR3 protein: CASSLIGKPQHF. The CDR3 coding sequence is TGTGCCAGCAGTTTAATCGGGAAACCCCAGCATTTT.

This rearrangement joins TRBV7-8 to TRBJ2-3; unclear D gene. Deletions cut 4 bases from V and 2 bases from J, with 10 bases between. This CDR3 is 14 amino acids long. CDR1 and CDR2 (germline): SGHVS, FQNEAQ. The DNA of the CDR3 is TGTGCCAGCAGCTCACAAAGAAACACAGATACGCAGTATTTT. Amino acid sequence: CASSSQRNTDTQYF.

The table lists this clonotype with many counts. This chain uses TRBV12-3 or TRBV12-4 with TRBJ2-7; 8 nucleotides line up with TRBD1. Germline trimming cut 6 bases from V and 6 bases from J; bases unmatched to any gene: 19. The CDR3 extends over 17 amino acids. CDR3 sequence reads: CASSLNRGAGNRVEQYF. The CDR3 region has the DNA TGTGCCAGCAGCCTAAACAGGGGGGCGGGAAATCGGGTCGAGCAGTACTTC.

This clonotype was detected many times. The rearrangement joins TRBV20-1 to TRBJ2-3, with TRBD2 identical over 15 bases. The CDR3 extends over 16 amino acids. V gave up 0 bases and J gave up 6 bases; unmatched junction bases: 4. Germline CDR1 is DFQATT and CDR2 is SNEGSKA (reference sequence). The CDR3 loop reads CSAREGTSGGLDTQYF. CDR3 nucleotides: TGCAGTGCTAGAGAAGGGACTAGCGGGGGGCTCGATACGCAGTATTTT.

This clonotype has a count of ten or more. The chain employs TRBV2 and TRBJ2-7, with 7 bases matching TRBD2. Unmatched junction bases numbered 4, after V lost 3 bases and J lost 2 bases. CDR1 and CDR2 from the germline V gene are SNHLY and FYNNEI. CDR3 length equals 14 residues. CDR3 DNA sequence: TGTGCCAGCAGTGAGAGGGAGGGGCCCTACGAGCAGTACTTC. This translates into CASSEREGPYEQYF.

This clonotype was observed at least ten times. This rearrangement joins TRBV6-6 to TRBJ2-1; D is unresolved. The germline V gene encodes CDR1 MNHNY and CDR2 SVGAGI (reference sequence). This CDR3 is built from 16 residues. V was trimmed by 7 bases and J by 2 bases, leaving 18 bases between them. CDR3 protein: CASTSGGSRTYNEQFF. CDR3 bases: TGTGCCAGCACCTCGGGTGGCAGTAGAACCTACAATGAGCAGTTCTTC.

This clonotype was detected many times. The gene calls are TRBV20-1 and TRBJ2-7, with D perhaps assigned TRBD1 or TRBD2 (6 bases each). CDR1 and CDR2 from the germline V gene are DFQATT and SNEGSKA (reference sequence). CDR3 size: 12 residues. V shed 5 bases and J shed 6 bases, with 14 bases lying between them. DNA of the CDR3: TGCAGTGCTCCGAGGGGGGTCGGCGAGCAGTACTTC. As protein: CSAPRGVGEQYF.

Many counts were recorded for this clonotype. The rearrangement joins TRBV7-3 to TRBJ1-1; the D gene is possibly TRBD1 (6 bases). The V gene lost 4 bases and the J gene lost 4 bases, with 13 bases spanning the gap. The CDR3 totals 14 residues. In germline, CDR1 is SGHTA, CDR2 FQGTGA. The chain's CDR3 is CASSSRGRSTEAFF. CDR3 in DNA: TGTGCCAGCAGCTCGCGGGGGCGAAGCACTGAAGCTTTCTTT.

This clonotype was recorded many times. The chain is built from TRBV20-1 and TRBJ2-7; 7 bases fit TRBD1. The CDR3 is made up of 14 amino acids. The ends lost 0 bases at V and 3 bases at J; junction bases unmatched: 5. Germline V gene data show CDR1 as DFQATT and CDR2 as SNEGSKA (reference sequence). CDR3 nucleotides: TGCAGTGCTAGAGATAAGTACAGGGGCTACGAGCAGTACTTC. Translated, it gives CSARDKYRGYEQYF.

This clonotype was seen repeatedly, ten times or more. This chain joins TRBV12-3 or TRBV12-4 and TRBJ2-3; D is uncertain. Trimming took off 3 bases at V and 4 bases at J, with 8 bases between the two ends. This CDR3 contains 13 residues. The CDR3 spells CASSFPQSDTQYF. The DNA of the CDR3 is TGTGCCAGCAGTTTCCCACAGTCAGATACGCAGTATTTT.

This clonotype has ten or more counts. The rearrangement uses TRBV28 and TRBJ1-2; perhaps TRBD1 as D (5 bases). V lost 9 bases and J 4 bases, leaving 15 bases between the germline ends. Germline V gives CDR1 MDHEN, CDR2 SYDVKM. CDR3 length equals 13 residues. The CDR3 protein is CASEGSAGYGYTF. The CDR3 DNA is TGTGCCAGTGAGGGGAGCGCGGGCTATGGCTACACCTTC.

This clonotype was observed at least ten times. The chain uses TRBV27 and TRBJ2-7; 12 positions match TRBD1. The CDR3 runs to 17 residues. Germline CDR1 and CDR2: MNHEY and SMNVEV (reference sequence). V lost 0 bases to trimming and J lost 4 bases; unmatched junction nucleotides: 7. CDR3 sequence: CASSLSRPGQGAYEQYF. The CDR3 DNA sequence: TGTGCCAGCAGTTTATCGAGACCGGGACAGGGGGCTTACGAGCAGTACTTC.